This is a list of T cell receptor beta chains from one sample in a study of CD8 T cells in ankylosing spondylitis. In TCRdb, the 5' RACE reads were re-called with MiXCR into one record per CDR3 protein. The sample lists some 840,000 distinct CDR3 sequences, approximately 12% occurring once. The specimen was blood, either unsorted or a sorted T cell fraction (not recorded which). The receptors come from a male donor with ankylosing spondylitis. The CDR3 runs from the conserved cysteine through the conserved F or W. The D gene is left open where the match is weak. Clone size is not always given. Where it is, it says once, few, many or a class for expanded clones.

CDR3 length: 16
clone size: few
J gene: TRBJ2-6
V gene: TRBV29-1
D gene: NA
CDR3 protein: CSVEDLRGSGANVLTF
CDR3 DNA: TGCAGCGTTGAAGATCTGAGGGGCTCTGGGGCCAACGTCCTGACTTTC

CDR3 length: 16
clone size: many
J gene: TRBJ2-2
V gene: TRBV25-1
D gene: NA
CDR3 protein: CASRDPAHDNTGELFF
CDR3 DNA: TGTGCCAGCAGGGATCCCGCGCACGATAACACCGGGGAGCTGTTTTTT

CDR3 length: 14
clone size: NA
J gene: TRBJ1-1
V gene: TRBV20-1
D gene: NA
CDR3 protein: CSLQKWQNWAGAFF
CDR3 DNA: TGCAGTCTACAGAAGTGGCAAAACTGGGCCGGGGCTTTCTTT

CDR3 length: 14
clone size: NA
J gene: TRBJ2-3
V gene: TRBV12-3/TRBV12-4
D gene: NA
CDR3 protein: CASKVLLSTDTQYF
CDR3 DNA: TGTGCCAGCAAAGTGTTACTCAGCACAGATACGCAGTATTTT

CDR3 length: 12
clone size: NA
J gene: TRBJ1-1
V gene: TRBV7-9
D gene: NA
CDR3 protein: CASSPGGGGAFF
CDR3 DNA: TGTGCCAGCAGCCCCGGGGGAGGGGGAGCTTTCTTT

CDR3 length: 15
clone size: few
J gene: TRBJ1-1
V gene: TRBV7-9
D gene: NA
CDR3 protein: CASSLSDLGSAEAFF
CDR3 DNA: TGTGCCAGCAGCTTATCAGATTTGGGGAGCGCTGAAGCTTTCTTT

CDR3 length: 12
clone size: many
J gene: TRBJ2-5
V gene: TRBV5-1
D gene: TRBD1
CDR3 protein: CASKAEGATQYF
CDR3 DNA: TGCGCCAGCAAAGCCGAGGGGGCGACCCAGTACTTC

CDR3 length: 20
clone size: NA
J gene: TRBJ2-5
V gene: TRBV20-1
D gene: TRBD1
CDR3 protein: CSARDPATLRTGKNQETQYF
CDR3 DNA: TGCAGTGCTAGAGATCCGGCGACATTGAGGACAGGGAAAAACCAAGAGACCCAGTACTTC

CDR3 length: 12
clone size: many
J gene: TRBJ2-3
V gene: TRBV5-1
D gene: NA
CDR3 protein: CASSLPTDTQYF
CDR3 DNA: TGTGCCAGCAGTTTACCCACAGATACGCAGTATTTT

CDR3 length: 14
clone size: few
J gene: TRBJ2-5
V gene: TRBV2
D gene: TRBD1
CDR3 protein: CASRPDRGKETQYF
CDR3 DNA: TGTGCCAGCAGACCGGACAGGGGGAAAGAGACCCAGTACTTC

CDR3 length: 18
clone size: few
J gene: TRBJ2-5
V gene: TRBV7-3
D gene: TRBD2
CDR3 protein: CASSLSASGGSGQETQYF
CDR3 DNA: TGTGCCAGCAGCTTATCGGCTAGCGGGGGGTCCGGACAAGAGACCCAGTACTTC

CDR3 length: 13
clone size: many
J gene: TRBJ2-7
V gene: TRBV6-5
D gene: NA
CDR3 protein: CASSYWKSYEQYF
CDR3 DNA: TGTGCCAGCAGTTACTGGAAGTCCTACGAGCAGTACTTC

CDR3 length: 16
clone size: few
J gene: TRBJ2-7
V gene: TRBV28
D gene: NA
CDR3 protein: CASRPPLGTPPGEQYF
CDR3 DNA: TGTGCCAGCAGACCCCCGCTCGGGACACCTCCGGGTGAGCAGTACTTC

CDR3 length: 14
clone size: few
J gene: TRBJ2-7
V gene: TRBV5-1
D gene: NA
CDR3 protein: CASSLEPGSGEQYF
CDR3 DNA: TGCGCCAGCAGCTTGGAACCAGGGTCAGGCGAGCAGTACTTC

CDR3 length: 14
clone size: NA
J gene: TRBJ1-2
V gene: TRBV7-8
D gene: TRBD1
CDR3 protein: CASGDRGWIYGYTF
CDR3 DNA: TGTGCCAGCGGGGACAGGGGTTGGATCTATGGCTACACCTTC

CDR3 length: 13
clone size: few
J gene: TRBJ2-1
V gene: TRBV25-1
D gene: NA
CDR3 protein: CASSEQTYNEQFF
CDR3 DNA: TGTGCCAGCAGTGAACAGACATACAATGAGCAGTTCTTC

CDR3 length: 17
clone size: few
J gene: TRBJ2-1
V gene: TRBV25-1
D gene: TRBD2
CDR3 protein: CASSELGLAGGPGEQFF
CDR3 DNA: TGTGCCAGCAGTGAATTGGGACTAGCGGGAGGGCCTGGTGAGCAGTTCTTC

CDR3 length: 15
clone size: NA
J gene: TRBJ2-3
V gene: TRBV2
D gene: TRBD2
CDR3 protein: CASNLAGTSTDTQYF
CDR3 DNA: TGTGCCAGCAACCTAGCGGGCACTAGCACAGATACGCAGTATTTT

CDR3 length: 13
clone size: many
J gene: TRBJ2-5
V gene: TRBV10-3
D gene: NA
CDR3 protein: CAISDGSQETQYF
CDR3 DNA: TGTGCCATCAGTGACGGAAGCCAAGAGACCCAGTACTTC

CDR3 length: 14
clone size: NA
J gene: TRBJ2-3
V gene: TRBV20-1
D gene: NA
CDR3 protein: CSATRERYTDTQYF
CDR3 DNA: TGCAGTGCTACCCGGGAGCGGTACACAGATACGCAGTATTTT

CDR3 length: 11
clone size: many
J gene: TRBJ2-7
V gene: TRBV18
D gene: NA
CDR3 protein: CASSPRGEQYF
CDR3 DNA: TGTGCCAGCAGCCCAAGAGGAGAGCAGTACTTC

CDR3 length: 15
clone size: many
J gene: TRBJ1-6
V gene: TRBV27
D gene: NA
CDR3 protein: CASSLLGRGPSPLHF
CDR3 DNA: TGTGCCAGCAGTTTATTGGGCAGGGGCCCTTCACCCCTCCACTTT

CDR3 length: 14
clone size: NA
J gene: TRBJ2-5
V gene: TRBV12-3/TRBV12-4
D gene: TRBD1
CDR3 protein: CASRRQGARETQYF
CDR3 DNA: TGTGCCAGCAGGAGACAGGGGGCGCGAGAGACCCAGTACTTC

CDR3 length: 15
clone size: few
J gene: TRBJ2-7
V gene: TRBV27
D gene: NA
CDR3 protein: CASSLWGAWTDEQYF
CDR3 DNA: TGTGCCAGCAGTTTATGGGGAGCATGGACCGACGAGCAGTACTTC

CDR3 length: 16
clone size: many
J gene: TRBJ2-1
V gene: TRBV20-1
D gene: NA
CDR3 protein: CSARDIGTFTYNEQFF
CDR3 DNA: TGCAGTGCTAGAGACATAGGGACTTTTACCTACAATGAGCAGTTCTTC

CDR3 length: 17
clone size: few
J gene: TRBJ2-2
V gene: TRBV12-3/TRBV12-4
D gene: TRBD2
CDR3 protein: CASSLLAGGLNTGELFF
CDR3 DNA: TGTGCCAGCAGTTTACTGGCGGGGGGGCTCAACACCGGGGAGCTGTTTTTT

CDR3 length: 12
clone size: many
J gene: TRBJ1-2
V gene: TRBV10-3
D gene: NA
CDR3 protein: CASRWDSGGYTF
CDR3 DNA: TGTGCTTCCCGGTGGGACTCTGGGGGCTACACCTTC

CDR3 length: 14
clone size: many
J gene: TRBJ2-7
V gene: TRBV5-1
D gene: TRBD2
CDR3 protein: CASSLRTSGYEQYF
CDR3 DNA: TGCGCCAGCAGCTTGAGGACTAGCGGGTACGAGCAGTACTTC

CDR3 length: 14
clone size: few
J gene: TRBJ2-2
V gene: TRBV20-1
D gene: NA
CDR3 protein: CSANGGANTGELFF
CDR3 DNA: TGCAGTGCCAACGGGGGAGCGAACACCGGGGAGCTGTTTTTT